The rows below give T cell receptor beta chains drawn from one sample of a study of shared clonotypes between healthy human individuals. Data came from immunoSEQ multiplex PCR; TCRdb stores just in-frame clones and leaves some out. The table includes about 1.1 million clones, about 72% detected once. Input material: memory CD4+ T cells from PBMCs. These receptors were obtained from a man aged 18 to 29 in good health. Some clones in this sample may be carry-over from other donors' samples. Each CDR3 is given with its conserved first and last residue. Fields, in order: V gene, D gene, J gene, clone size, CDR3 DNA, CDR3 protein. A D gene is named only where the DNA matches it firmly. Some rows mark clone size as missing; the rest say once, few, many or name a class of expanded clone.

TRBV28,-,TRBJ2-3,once,TGTGCCAGCAGTTCACGGACCCTTACCTGGCGAGATACGCAGTATTTT,CASSSRTLTWRDTQYF
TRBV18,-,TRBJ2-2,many,TGTGCCAGCTCACCACAGGGGACTGGCACCGGGGAGCTGTTTTTT,CASSPQGTGTGELFF
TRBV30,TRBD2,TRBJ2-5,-,TGTGCCTGGAGTGTAGCGGGGTCAGAGACCCAGTACTTC,CAWSVAGSETQYF
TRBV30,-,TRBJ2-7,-,TGTGCCTGGAGCTACACCTACGAGCAGTACTTC,CAWSYTYEQYF
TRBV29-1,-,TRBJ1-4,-,TGCAGCGTGTGGGAACCACGGAATGAAAAACTGTTTTTT,CSVWEPRNEKLFF
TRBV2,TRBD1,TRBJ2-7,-,TGTGCCAGCAGTCGGGACAGAAACTCCTACGAGCAGTACTTC,CASSRDRNSYEQYF
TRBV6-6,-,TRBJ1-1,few,TGTGCCAGCAGTCACCAAACTTTGACGAACACTGAAGCTTTCTTT,CASSHQTLTNTEAFF
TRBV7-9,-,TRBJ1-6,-,TGTGCCAGCAGCTTTACCACGACGGGTGGTAATTCACCCCTCCACTTT,CASSFTTTGGNSPLHF
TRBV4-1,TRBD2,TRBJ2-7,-,TGCGCCAGCAGCCAAGCGTTAAGGGGACTAGCGGGAGAGGGGAACGAGCAGTACTTC,CASSQALRGLAGEGNEQYF
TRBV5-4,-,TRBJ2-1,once,TGTGCCAGCAGCTCCCAGGAGGTGGGCGGAGAGCAGTTCTTC,CASSSQEVGGEQFF
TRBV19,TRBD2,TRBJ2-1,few,TGTGCCAGTAGCACGTTAGGTAGCGGGAACTTCAATGAGCAGTTCTTC,CASSTLGSGNFNEQFF
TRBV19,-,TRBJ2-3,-,TGTGCCAGTAGTGGGGGGTGGAGCACAGATACGCAGTATTTT,CASSGGWSTDTQYF
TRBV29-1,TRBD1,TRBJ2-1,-,TGCAGCGTACACAGGGGGCTCAATGAGCAGTTCTTC,CSVHRGLNEQFF
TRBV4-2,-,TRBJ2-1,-,TGTGCCAGCAGCCAACTAGCTACCAGCTCCTACAATGAGCAGTTCTTC,CASSQLATSSYNEQFF
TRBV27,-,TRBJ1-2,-,TGTGCCAGCAGTCCATCGGGGCCTAACTATGGCTACACCTTC,CASSPSGPNYGYTF
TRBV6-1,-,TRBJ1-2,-,TGTGCCAGCAGTGAAGTTCGGGGAGCTACACCCCTTAATTGGGGCTACACCTTC,CASSEVRGATPLNWGYTF
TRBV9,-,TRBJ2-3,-,TGTGCCAGCGCCCCAGGCAGAAGGGCAGATACGCAGTATTTT,CASAPGRRADTQYF
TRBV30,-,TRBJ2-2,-,TGTGCCTGGAGTCCGGTTGCCGGGGAGCTGTTTTTT,CAWSPVAGELFF
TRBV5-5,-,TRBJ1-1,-,TGTGCCAGCAGCTTCCCGCGGTCCATGAACACTGAAGCTTTCTTT,CASSFPRSMNTEAFF
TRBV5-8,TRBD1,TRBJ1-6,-,TGTGCCAGCAGCTTAGGAGGGGGCACCTCCTATAATTCACCCCTCCACTTT,CASSLGGGTSYNSPLHF
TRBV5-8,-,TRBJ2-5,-,TGTGCCAGCAGCATAGGACAGTTGCAAGAGACCCAGTACTTC,CASSIGQLQETQYF
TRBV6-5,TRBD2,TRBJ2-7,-,TGTGCCAGCAGAGTGACAGCGGGAGCCTACGAGCAGTACTTC,CASRVTAGAYEQYF
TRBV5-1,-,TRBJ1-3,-,TGCGCCAGCAGCTTGGGGGTGGCTGGAAACACCATATATTTT,CASSLGVAGNTIYF
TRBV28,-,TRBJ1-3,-,TGTGCCAGCAGTTTACGACAGCTCTCTGGAAACACCATATATTTT,CASSLRQLSGNTIYF
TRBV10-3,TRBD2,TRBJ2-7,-,TGTGCCATCAGTCGGACTAGCGGGAGAGGTTCTGCCCACGAGCAGTACTTC,CAISRTSGRGSAHEQYF
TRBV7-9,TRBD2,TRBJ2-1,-,TGTGCCAGCAGCCCGCGCCCCGTGGGAGGGAATGAGCAGTTCTTC,CASSPRPVGGNEQFF
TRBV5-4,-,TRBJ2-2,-,TGTGCCAGCAGCTTGTCAATATCCGGGGAGCTGTTTTTT,CASSLSISGELFF
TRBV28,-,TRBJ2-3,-,TGTGCCAGCAGCCTCATCGGGTTGCGGGACAAGAGCACAGATACGCAGTATTTT,CASSLIGLRDKSTDTQYF
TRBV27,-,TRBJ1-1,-,TGTGCCAGCAGTTTATTGGCAGGGCGGAAAACTGAAGCTTTCTTT,CASSLLAGRKTEAFF
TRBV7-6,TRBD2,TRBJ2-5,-,TGTGCCAGCAGCTTAGACGGGAGGGAGACCCAGTACTTC,CASSLDGRETQYF
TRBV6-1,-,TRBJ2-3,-,TGTGCCAGCAGGACACAACGGGCTAGCACAGATACGCAGTATTTT,CASRTQRASTDTQYF
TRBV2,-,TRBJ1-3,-,TGTGCCAGCAGATCAACAGTGACAGATGGAAACACCATATATTTT,CASRSTVTDGNTIYF
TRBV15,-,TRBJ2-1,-,TGTGCCACCAGCAGAGTCGGGCTCCAGCTACCTTACAATGAGCAGTTCTTC,CATSRVGLQLPYNEQFF
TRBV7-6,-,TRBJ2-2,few,TGTGCCAGCAGACTAAAACAGAACACCGGGGAGCTGTTTTTT,CASRLKQNTGELFF
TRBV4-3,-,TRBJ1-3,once,TGCGCCAGCAGCCAAGACGTCTCCTCTGGAAACACCATATATTTT,CASSQDVSSGNTIYF
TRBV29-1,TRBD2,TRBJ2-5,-,TGCAGCGTGAGCCTAGCGGCCGAAGAGACCCAGTACTTC,CSVSLAAEETQYF
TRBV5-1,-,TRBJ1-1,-,TGCGCCAGCAGCTTCGGGGGGTTTGGCACTGAAGCTTTCTTT,CASSFGGFGTEAFF
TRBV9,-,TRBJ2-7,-,TGTGCCAGCAGCCGCGAGGGGGAGCAGTACTTC,CASSREGEQYF
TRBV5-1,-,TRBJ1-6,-,TGCGCCAGCAGCTTGGATAAAGGGAATTCACCCCTCCACTTT,CASSLDKGNSPLHF
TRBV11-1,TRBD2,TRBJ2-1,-,TGTGCCAGCAGCTTTGGACTAGCGGGGTACAATGAGCAGTTCTTC,CASSFGLAGYNEQFF
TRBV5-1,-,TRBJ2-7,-,TGCGCCAGCAGCACGGGGCCAGTAAGCTCCTACGAGCAGTACTTC,CASSTGPVSSYEQYF
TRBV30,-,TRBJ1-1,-,TGTGCCTGGGGCAGGGGTAGCACTGAAGCTTTCTTT,CAWGRGSTEAFF
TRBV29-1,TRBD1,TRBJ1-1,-,TGCAGCGCTAACAGGGGGATGAACACTGAAGCTTTCTTT,CSANRGMNTEAFF
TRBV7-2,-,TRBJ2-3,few,TGTGCCAGCAGCTTAGCCCGGGGAGGAGATACGCAGTATTTT,CASSLARGGDTQYF
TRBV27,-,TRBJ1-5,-,TGTGCCAGCAGTCCACCTGAGAGTTGGAATCAGCCCCAGCATTTT,CASSPPESWNQPQHF
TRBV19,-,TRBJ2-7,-,TGTGCCAGTATTAAGGACAGTCCTACCTACGAGCAGTACTTC,CASIKDSPTYEQYF
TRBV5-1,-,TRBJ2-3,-,TGCGCCAGCAGCTCTGGGACCCTCACAGATACGCAGTATTTT,CASSSGTLTDTQYF
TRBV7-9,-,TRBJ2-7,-,TGTGCCAGCAGCTTAGTGAGCCGGAACGAGCAGTACTTC,CASSLVSRNEQYF
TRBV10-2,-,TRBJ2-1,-,TGCGCCAGCAGTGAGTCTAGGGACCGCAATGAGCAGTTCTTC,CASSESRDRNEQFF
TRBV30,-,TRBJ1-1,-,TGTGCCTCAAAGCCGAAAGAGGCAGGGAGGACTGAAGCTTTCTTT,CASKPKEAGRTEAFF
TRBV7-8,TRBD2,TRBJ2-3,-,TGTGCCAGCAGCATAGGACTAGCGCCAGATGTAGATACGCAGTATTTT,CASSIGLAPDVDTQYF
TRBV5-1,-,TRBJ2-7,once,TGCGCCAGCAGTTACGACCTTTACGAGCAGTACTTC,CASSYDLYEQYF